This T cell receptor (beta chain) comes out of a study of blood T cells in healthy people across ages. Study-level findings and limits: Across the age range, TCR beta diversity per million T cells fell in a roughly linear way. Estimates drawn from one million T cells were deemed to understate diversity.

A second PCR of about 7 to 12 cycles used a sample-barcoded 5' primer and a J-beta primer mix. TCRdb re-derived calls from the 5' RACE reads in MiXCR, one entry per CDR3 protein. The sample records about 1.6 million distinct CDR3 sequences, roughly 30% being singletons. CDR1 is MDHEN and CDR2 is SYDVKM in the germline V gene. The V and J ends lost 2 bases and 1 base respectively, with 12 bases between them. The CDR3 is made up of 15 amino acids. In its sample, this clonotype was seen a few times. The antigen remains undetermined. V gene TRBV28 combines with J gene TRBJ2-7, with D possibly called TRBD1 or TRBD2 (5 bases each). This TCR was sampled from a woman younger than 45 in good health. Sequences were obtained from blood. The CDR3 is CASSLGGADSYEQYF. The DNA of the CDR3 is TGTGCCAGCAGTTTAGGGGGTGCTGATTCCTACGAGCAGTACTTC.